This record covers a single T cell receptor (beta chain). These data are taken from a study of cytomegalovirus exposure and HLA in healthy donors. 13 Jbeta primers and 60 Vbeta primers were used for the PCR. Sequencing used immunoSEQ multiplex PCR; TCRdb keeps in-frame clones, though not all of them. The table lists about 200,000 clones, about 70% of them singletons. Trimming removed 3 bases from V and 1 base from J; junction bases left unmatched: 7. The germline V gene has CDR1 SQVTM and CDR2 ANQGSEA. The CDR3 is made up of 15 amino acids. This receptor was taken from a middle-aged man in good health and CMV-seropositive. This chain links TRBV29-1 with TRBJ1-1; TRBD1 agrees at 8 bases. Sequenced input: PBMCs. CDR3 region: CSVDRTDRGNTEAFF. CDR3 nucleotides: TGCAGCGTTGACCGAACCGACAGGGGGAACACTGAAGCTTTCTTT.